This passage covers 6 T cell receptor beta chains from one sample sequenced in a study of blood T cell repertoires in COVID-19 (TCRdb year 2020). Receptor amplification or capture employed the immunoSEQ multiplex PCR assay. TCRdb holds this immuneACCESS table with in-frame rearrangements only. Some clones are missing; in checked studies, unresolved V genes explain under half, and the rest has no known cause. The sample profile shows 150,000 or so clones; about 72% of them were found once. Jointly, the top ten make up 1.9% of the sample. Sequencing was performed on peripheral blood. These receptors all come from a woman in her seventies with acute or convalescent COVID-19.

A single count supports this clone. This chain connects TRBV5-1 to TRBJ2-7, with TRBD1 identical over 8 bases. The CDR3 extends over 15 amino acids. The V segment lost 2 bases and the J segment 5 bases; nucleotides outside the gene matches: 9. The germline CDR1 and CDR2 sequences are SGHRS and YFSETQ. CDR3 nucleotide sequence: TGCGCCAGCAGCTTACCTACAGGGGGACAGGACGAGCAGTACTTC. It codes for CASSLPTGGQDEQYF.

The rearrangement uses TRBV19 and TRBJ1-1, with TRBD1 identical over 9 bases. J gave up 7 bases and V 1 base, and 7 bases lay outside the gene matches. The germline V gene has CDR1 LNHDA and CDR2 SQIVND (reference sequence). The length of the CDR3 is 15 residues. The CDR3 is CASSIGGQGTYEAFF. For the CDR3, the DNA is TGTGCCAGTAGTATAGGCGGACAGGGGACATATGAAGCTTTCTTT.

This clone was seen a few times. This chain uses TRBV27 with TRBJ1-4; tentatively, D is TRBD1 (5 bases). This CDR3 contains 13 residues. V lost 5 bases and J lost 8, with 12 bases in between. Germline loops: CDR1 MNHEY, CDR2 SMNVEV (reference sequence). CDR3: CASSLTWGEKLFF. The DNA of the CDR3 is TGTGCCAGCAGTCTGACTTGGGGCGAAAAACTGTTTTTT.

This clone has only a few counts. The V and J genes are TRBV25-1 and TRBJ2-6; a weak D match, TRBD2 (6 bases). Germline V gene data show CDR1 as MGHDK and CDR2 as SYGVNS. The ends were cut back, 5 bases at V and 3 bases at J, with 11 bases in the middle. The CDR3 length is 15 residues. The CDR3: CASSLSGSGANVLTF. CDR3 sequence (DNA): TGTGCCAGCAGTCTCTCCGGGAGTGGGGCCAACGTCCTGACTTTC.

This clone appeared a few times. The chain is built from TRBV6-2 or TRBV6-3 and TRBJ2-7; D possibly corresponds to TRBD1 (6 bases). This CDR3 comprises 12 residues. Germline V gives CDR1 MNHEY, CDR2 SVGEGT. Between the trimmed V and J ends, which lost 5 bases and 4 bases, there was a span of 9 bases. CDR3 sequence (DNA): TGTGCCAGCAGTGGGACAACTTACGAGCAGTACTTC. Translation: CASSGTTYEQYF.

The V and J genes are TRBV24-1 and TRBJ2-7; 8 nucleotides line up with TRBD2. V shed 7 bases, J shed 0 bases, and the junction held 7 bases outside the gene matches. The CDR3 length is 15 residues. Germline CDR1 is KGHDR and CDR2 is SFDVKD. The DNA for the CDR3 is TGTGCCACCAGCCCGGGAGGGCCTAGCTCCTACGAGCAGTACTTC. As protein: CATSPGGPSSYEQYF.